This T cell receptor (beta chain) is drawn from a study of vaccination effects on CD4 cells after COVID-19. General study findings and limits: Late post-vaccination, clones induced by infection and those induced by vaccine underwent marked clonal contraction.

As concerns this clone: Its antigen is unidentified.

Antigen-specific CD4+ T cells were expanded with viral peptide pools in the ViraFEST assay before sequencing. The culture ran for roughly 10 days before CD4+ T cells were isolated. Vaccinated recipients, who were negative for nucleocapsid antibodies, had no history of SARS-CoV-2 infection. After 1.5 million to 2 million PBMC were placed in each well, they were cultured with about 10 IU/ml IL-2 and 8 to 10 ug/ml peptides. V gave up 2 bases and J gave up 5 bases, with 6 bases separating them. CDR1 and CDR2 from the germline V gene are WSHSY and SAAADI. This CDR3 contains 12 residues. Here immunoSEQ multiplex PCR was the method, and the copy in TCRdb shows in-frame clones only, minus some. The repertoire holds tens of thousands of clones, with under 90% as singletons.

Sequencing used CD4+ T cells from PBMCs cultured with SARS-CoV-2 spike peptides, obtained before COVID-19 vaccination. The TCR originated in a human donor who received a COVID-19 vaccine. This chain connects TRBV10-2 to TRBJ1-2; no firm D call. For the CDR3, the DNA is TGCGCCAGCAGTGAGGGCAGGTATGGCTACACCTTC. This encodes CASSEGRYGYTF.